The 7 T cell receptor beta chains given below trace back to one sample, sequenced in a study of blood T cell repertoires in COVID-19. Repertoires were generated with immunoSEQ multiplex PCR, while TCRdb's copy carries only in-frame clones and drops some. The top ten hold 1.9% of the sample, which has approximately 200,000 clones, more than 85% seen once. Sequencing input: peripheral blood. Every receptor here comes from a man between 40 and 49 years old with active or convalescent COVID-19.

This chain connects TRBV5-1 to TRBJ1-1; weak D call: TRBD1 (5 bases). V was clipped by 2 bases and J by 1 base, with 9 bases between them. CDR3 size: 14 residues. The germline V gene encodes CDR1 SGHRS and CDR2 YFSETQ. For the CDR3, the DNA is TGCGCCAGCAGCTTAGGGGCGTCGAACACTGAAGCTTTCTTT. Protein sequence: CASSLGASNTEAFF.

The chain employs TRBV18 and TRBJ1-1; D is possibly TRBD1 (5 bases). CDR1 and CDR2 (germline): KGHSH, LQKENI. This CDR3 spans 16 amino acids. The germline V and J ends were trimmed by 5 bases and 0 bases, with 16 bases remaining between them. The CDR3 region has the DNA TGTGCCAGCTCAGCCACAGGAATCCAGTTGAACACTGAAGCTTTCTTT. Encoded protein: CASSATGIQLNTEAFF.

This chain joins TRBV19 and TRBJ1-5; TRBD1 is a possible D gene (6 bases). Deletions cut 6 bases from V and 0 bases from J, with 12 bases between. Germline V gene lookup returns CDR1 LNHDA and CDR2 SQIVND (reference sequence). The CDR3 loop spans 15 amino acids. CDR3: CASSAGTPSNQPQHF. For the CDR3, the DNA is TGTGCCAGTAGCGCCGGGACACCTAGCAATCAGCCCCAGCATTTT. The full variable domain, in which reference TRBV19 and TRBJ1-5 provide the parts outside the CDR3, is DGGITQSPKYLFRKEGQNVTLSCEQNLNHDAMYWYRQDPGQGLRLIYYSQIVNDFQKGDIAEGYSVSREKKESFPLTVTSAQKNPTAFYLCASSAGTPSNQPQHFGDGTRLSIL.

The chain links TRBV5-4 to TRBJ2-3, with 10 positions matching TRBD1. Trimming at V came to 5 bases and at J to 3 bases, leaving 6 bases not matched to a gene. Germline CDR1 SGHNT, CDR2 YYREEE (reference sequence). The CDR3 length is 15 residues. CDR3 sequence: CASRATGGGTDTQYF. The CDR3 DNA sequence: TGTGCCAGCAGGGCGACAGGGGGCGGGACAGATACGCAGTATTTT.

The J gene is TRBJ1-2, the V gene TRBV27; 7 nucleotides align to TRBD1. The CDR3 has 14 residues. The ends lost 5 bases at V and 1 base at J; junction bases unmatched: 4. The germline gives CDR1 MNHEY, CDR2 SMNVEV (reference sequence). Here the CDR3 reads CASSGQGDNYGYTF. DNA for the CDR3: TGTGCCAGCAGTGGTCAGGGGGATAACTATGGCTACACCTTC.

The rearrangement joins TRBV6-5 to TRBJ2-5, with TRBD2 matching 7 bases. V trimming: 5 bases; J trimming: 5 bases; junction bases outside the gene matches: 5. The germline V gene encodes CDR1 MNHEY and CDR2 SVGAGI. The CDR3 consists of 13 residues. CDR3 region: CASSRGDKETQYF. In DNA form, the CDR3 reads TGTGCCAGCAGTCGGGGGGATAAGGAGACCCAGTACTTC.

The V call is TRBV3-1 (or the pseudogene TRBV3-2), the J call TRBJ2-1, with 11 bases identical to TRBD2. V was pared by 10 bases and J by 8 bases, with 13 bases of the junction left unmatched. The germline V gene encodes CDR1 LGHDT and CDR2 YNNKEL (reference sequence). The CDR3 loop spans 15 amino acids. CDR3 DNA: TGTGCCACGCAGTTCTCTAGCGGGGGGCCCGATGAGCAGTTCTTC. Residues: CATQFSSGGPDEQFF.